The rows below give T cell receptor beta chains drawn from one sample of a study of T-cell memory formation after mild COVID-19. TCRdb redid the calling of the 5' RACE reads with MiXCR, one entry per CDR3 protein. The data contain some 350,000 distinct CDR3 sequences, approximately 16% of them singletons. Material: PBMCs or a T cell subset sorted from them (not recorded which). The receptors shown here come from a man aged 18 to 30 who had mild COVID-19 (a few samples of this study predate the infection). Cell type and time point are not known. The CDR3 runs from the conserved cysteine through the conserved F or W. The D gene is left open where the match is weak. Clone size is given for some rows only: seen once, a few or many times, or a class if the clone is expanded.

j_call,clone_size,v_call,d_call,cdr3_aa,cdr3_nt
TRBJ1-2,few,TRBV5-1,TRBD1,CASSLGTGVNYGYTF,TGCGCCAGCAGCTTGGGGACAGGGGTTAACTATGGCTACACCTTC
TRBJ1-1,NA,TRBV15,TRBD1,CATSGTGFGAFF,TGTGCCACCTCCGGGACAGGGTTCGGAGCTTTCTTT
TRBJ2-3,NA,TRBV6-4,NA,CASSDGGVQGRDTQYF,TGTGCCAGCAGTGACGGAGGGGTGCAGGGGAGGGATACGCAGTATTTT
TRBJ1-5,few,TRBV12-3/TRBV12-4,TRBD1,CASSFAGGTNQPQHF,TGTGCCAGCAGTTTCGCAGGGGGTACGAATCAGCCCCAGCATTTT
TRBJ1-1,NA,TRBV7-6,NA,CASSPRGPGGWTEAFF,TGTGCCAGCAGCCCCCGAGGACCGGGGGGGTGGACTGAAGCTTTCTTT
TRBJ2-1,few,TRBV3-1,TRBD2,CASSRLAGGDNEQFF,TGTGCCAGCAGCCGACTAGCGGGGGGGGACAATGAGCAGTTCTTC
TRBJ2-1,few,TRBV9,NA,CASSGDRYNRNEQFF,TGTGCCAGCAGCGGAGACAGGTATAATCGCAATGAGCAGTTCTTC
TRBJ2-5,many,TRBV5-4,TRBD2,CASSLVSGGALIETQYF,TGTGCCAGCAGCTTGGTCAGCGGGGGGGCGTTGATTGAGACCCAGTACTTC
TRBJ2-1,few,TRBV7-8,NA,CASSSPVYNEQFF,TGTGCCAGCAGCTCCCCGGTCTACAATGAGCAGTTCTTC
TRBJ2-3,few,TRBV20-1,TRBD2,CSARDALAGGGDTQYF,TGCAGTGCTAGAGATGCCCTAGCGGGGGGCGGAGATACGCAGTATTTT
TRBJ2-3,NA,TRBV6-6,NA,CASSYSWDGGTDTQYF,TGTGCCAGCAGTTACTCGTGGGACGGGGGCACAGATACGCAGTATTTT
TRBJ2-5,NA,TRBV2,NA,CASSGEETQYF,TGTGCCAGCTCCGGGGAAGAGACCCAGTACTTC
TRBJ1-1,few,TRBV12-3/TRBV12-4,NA,CASSLGLHGGTEAFF,TGTGCCAGCAGTTTGGGCCTACACGGGGGCACTGAAGCTTTCTTT
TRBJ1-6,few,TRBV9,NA,CASSAAATQAPLHF,TGTGCCAGCAGCGCCGCCGCAACCCAGGCACCCCTCCACTTT
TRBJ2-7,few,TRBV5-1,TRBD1,CASSLQGERAEQYF,TGCGCCAGCAGCTTACAGGGGGAGAGAGCCGAGCAGTACTTC
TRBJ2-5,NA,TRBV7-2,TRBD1,CASINGQGAWETQYF,TGTGCCAGCATCAATGGACAGGGGGCCTGGGAGACCCAGTACTTC
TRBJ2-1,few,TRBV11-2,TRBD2,CASSSGTSGPYNEQFF,TGTGCCAGCAGCTCGGGGACTAGCGGACCCTACAATGAGCAGTTCTTC
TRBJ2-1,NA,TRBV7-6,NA,CASSFTLPGEQFF,TGTGCCAGCAGCTTTACTTTGCCAGGCGAGCAGTTCTTC
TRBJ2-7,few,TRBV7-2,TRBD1,CASRGTGAREQYF,TGTGCCAGCAGGGGGACAGGGGCCAGAGAGCAGTACTTC
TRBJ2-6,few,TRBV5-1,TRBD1,CASSLEGQASGANVLTF,TGCGCCAGCAGCTTGGAGGGACAGGCGTCTGGGGCCAACGTCCTGACTTTC
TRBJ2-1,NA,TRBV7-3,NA,CASSFRLFPDNEQFF,TGTGCCAGCAGCTTTCGGTTATTCCCCGACAATGAGCAGTTCTTC
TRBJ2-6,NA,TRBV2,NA,CASSDQGYVSGANVLTF,TGTGCCAGCAGTGATCAGGGTTACGTCTCTGGGGCCAACGTCCTGACTTTC
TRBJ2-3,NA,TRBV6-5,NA,CASSLLVTDTQYF,TGTGCCAGCAGTCTACTCGTCACAGATACGCAGTATTTT
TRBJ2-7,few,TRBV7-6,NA,CASSLEVHAYEQYF,TGTGCCAGCAGCTTAGAGGTCCACGCCTACGAGCAGTACTTC
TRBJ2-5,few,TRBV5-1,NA,CASSLPGAVETQYF,TGCGCCAGCAGCTTGCCAGGAGCGGTAGAGACCCAGTACTTC
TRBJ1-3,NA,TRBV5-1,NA,CASSAQGGGNTIYF,TGCGCCAGCAGCGCACAGGGCGGCGGAAACACCATATATTTT
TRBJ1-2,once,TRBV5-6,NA,CASSRGTVNYGYTF,TGTGCCAGCAGCCGCGGGACCGTTAACTATGGCTACACCTTC
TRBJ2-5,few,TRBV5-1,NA,CASSPEVASPRTQYF,TGCGCCAGCAGCCCTGAAGTCGCCTCGCCCAGGACCCAGTACTTC
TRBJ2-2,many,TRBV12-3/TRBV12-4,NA,CASSLAQGSYTGELFF,TGTGCCAGCAGTTTAGCCCAGGGGTCGTACACCGGGGAGCTGTTTTTT
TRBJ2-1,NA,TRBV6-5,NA,CASSLRGPGGNEQFF,TGTGCCAGCAGCCTCCGGGGGCCGGGAGGTAATGAGCAGTTCTTC
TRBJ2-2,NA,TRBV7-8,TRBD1,CASSLAIQGTGELFF,TGTGCCAGCAGCTTAGCGATACAGGGGACCGGGGAGCTGTTTTTT
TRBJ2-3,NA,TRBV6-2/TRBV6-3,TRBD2,CASSYGYTGLAGRDTQYF,TGTGCCAGCAGTTACGGGTATACGGGACTAGCGGGGAGAGATACGCAGTATTTT
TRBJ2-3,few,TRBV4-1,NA,CASSQVLATDTQYF,TGCGCCAGCAGCCAAGTCCTCGCCACAGATACGCAGTATTTT
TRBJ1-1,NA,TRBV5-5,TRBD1,CASSLDPRGAGGPNTEAFF,TGTGCCAGCAGCTTGGATCCTCGTGGGGCAGGGGGCCCGAACACTGAAGCTTTCTTT
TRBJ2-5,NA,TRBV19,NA,CASSTRTVWGTQYF,TGTGCCAGTAGTACCCGGACAGTGTGGGGGACCCAGTACTTC
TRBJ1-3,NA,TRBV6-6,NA,CASQGNTIYF,TGTGCCAGCCAGGGAAACACCATATATTTT
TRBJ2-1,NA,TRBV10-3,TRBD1,CAISEDRGNEQFF,TGTGCCATCAGTGAGGACAGGGGGAATGAGCAGTTCTTC
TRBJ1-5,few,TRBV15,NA,CATSRDKIRRNQPQHF,TGTGCCACCAGCAGAGATAAGATCCGCCGCAATCAGCCCCAGCATTTT
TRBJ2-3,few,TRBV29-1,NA,CSVDFSLLPDTQYF,TGCAGCGTTGATTTCAGCCTATTACCAGATACGCAGTATTTT
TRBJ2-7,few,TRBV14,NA,CASSQEQGLYEQYF,TGTGCCAGCAGCCAAGAGCAGGGCCTCTACGAGCAGTACTTC
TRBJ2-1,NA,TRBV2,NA,CASTGGLRSYNEQFF,TGTGCCAGCACCGGCGGTCTCCGCTCCTACAATGAGCAGTTCTTC
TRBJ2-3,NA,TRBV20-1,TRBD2,CSAALWTRPTDTQYF,TGCAGTGCTGCCCTGTGGACTAGGCCCACAGATACGCAGTATTTT